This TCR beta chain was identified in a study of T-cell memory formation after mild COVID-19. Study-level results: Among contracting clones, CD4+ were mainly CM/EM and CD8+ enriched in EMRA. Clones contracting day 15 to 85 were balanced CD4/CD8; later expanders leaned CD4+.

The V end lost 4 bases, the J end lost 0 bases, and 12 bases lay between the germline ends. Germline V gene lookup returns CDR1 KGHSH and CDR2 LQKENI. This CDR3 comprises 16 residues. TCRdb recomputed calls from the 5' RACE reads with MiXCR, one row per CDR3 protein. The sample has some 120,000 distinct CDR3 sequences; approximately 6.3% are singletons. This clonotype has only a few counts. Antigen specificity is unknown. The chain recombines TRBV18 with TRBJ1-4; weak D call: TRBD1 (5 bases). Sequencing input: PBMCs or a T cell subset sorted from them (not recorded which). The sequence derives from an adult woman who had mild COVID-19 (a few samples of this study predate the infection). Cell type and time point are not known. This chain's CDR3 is CASSHGHLATNEKLFF. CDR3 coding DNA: TGTGCCAGCTCACACGGACACCTAGCAACTAATGAAAAACTGTTTTTT.